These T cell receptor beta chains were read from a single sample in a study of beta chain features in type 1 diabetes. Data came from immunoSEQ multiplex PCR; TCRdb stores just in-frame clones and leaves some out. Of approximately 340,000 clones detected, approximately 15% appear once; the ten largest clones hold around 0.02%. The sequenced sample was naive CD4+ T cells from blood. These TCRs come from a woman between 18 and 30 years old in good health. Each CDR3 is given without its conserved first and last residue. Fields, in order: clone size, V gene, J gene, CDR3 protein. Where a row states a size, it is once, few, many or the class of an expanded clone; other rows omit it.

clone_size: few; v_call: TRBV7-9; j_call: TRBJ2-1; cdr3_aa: ASKGQGAKSSYNEQF
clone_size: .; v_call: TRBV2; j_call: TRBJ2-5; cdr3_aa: AGRTGGETQY
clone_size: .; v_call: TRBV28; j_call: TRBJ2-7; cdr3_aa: ASGWTRRVLY
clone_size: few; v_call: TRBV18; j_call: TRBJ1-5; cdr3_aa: ASSPQQDYQPQH
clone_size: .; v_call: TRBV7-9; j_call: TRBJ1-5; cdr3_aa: ASSVTGGRQPQH
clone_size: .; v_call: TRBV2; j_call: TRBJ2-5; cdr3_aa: ASSLLTGGGETQY
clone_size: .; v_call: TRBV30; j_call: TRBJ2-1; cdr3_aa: AWSRRDSYNEQF
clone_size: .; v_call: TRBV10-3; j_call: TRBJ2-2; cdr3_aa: AISGQGMTGELF
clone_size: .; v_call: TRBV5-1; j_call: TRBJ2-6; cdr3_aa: ASSLGQVHSGANVLT
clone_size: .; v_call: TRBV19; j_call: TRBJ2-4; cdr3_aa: ASSPTGGANIQY
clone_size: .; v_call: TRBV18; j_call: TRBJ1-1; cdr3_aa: ASSPEQGATEAF
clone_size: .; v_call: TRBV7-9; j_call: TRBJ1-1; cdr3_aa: ASSPQGMVSEAF
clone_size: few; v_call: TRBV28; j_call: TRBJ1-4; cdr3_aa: ASSFSNPLREKLF
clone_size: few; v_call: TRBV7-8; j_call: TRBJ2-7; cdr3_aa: ASSLFQAGEQY
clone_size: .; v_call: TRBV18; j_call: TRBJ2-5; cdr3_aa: ASSLNDGQGGQETQY
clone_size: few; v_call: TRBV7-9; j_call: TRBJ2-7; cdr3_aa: AITTYGYEQY
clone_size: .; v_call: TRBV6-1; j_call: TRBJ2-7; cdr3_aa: ASSEVWDGLNEQY
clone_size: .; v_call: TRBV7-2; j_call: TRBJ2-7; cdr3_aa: ASSVSLAGGTYEQY
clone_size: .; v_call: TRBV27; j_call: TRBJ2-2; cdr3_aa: ASSFRTGRPGELF
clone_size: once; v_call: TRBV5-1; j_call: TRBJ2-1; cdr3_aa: ASSLAGLDLNEQF
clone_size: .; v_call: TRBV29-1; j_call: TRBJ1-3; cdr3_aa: SIRSAGNTIY
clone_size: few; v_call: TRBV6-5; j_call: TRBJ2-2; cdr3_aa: ATQTSGHTGELF
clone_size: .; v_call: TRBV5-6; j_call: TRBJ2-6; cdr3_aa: ASSLFLAGGSGANVLT
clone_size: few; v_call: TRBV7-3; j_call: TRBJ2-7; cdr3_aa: ASSPAYEQY
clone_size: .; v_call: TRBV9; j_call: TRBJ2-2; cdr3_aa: ASSVGSQGPGELF
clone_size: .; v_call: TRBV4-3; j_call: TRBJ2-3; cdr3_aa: ASSQEVGGRYTDTQY
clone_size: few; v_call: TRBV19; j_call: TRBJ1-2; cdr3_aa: ASTPGQGDRGYT
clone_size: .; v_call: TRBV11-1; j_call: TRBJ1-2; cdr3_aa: ASSLGGYGYT
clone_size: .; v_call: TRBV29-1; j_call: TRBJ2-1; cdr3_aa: SVERGLSYNEQF
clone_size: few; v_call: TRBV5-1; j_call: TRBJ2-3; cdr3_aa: ASSMTGADTQY
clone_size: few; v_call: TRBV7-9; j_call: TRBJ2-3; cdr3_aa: ASSFGSTDTQY
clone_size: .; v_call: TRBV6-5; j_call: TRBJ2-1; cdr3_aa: ASTRLTGIWEEQF
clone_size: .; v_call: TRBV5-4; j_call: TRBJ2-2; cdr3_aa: ASSLLAGGPGGELF
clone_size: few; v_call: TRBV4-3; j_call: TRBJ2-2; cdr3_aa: ASSRGAGSNTGELF
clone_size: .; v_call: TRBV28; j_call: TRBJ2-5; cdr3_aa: ASSQGVSQY
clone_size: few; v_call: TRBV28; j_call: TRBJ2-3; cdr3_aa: ASSITARPMGGTQY
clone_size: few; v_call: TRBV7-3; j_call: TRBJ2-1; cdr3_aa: ASSLSGGRAIDEQF
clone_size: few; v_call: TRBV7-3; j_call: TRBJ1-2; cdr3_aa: ASSQAGTGGAGYT
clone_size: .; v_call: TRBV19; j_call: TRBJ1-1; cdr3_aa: ASNLREKLNTEAF
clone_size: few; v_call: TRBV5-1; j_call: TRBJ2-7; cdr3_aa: ASSLSQGKREQY
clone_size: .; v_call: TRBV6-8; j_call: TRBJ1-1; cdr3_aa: ASSYKEGRGNTEAF
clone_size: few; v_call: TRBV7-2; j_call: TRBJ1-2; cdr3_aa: ASSPTVNYGYT
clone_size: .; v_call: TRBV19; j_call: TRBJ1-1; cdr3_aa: ASITGQGRKMNTEAF
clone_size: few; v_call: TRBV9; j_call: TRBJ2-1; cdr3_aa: ASSALAGVPNEQF
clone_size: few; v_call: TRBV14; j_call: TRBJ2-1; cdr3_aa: ATAGVSSYNEQF
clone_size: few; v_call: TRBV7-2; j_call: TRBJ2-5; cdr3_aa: ASSLGRGKETQY
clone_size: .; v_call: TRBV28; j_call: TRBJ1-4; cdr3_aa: ASTPGDNEKLF
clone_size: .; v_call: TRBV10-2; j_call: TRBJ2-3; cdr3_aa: ASSHTDTQY
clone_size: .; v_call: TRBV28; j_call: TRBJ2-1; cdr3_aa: ATISAGADYNEQF
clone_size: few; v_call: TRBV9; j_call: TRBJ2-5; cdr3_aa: ASSERPWGEQETQY
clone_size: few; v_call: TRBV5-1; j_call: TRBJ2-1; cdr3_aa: ASSFGGGLYNEQF
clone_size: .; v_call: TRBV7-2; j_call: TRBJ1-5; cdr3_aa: ASGDRNSQPQH
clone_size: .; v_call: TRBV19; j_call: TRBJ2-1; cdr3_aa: ASRLRGTAGESSYNEQF
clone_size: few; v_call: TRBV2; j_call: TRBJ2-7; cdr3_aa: ASSTSYREGEQY
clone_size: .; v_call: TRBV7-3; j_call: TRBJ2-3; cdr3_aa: ASSRGYSSTDTQY
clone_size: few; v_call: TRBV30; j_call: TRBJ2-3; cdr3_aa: AWNWGVTDTQY
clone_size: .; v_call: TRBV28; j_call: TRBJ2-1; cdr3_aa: ASKQYNEQF
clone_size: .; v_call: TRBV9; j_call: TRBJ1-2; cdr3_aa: ASSVLRGAEGTNYGYT
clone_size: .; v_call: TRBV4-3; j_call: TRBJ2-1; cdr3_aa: ASSQDTRLEQF